The rows below give T cell receptor beta chains drawn from one sample of a study of shared clonotypes between healthy human individuals. Here immunoSEQ multiplex PCR was the method, and the copy in TCRdb shows in-frame clones only, minus some. The sample includes approximately 1.4 million clones, 98% of them seen just once. Input material: naive CD4+ T cells sorted from blood. These receptor sequences come from a man aged 25-40 years in good health. The CDR3 runs from the conserved cysteine through the conserved F or W. D genes are given only for firm matches. Where a row states a size, it is once, few, many or the class of an expanded clone; other rows omit it.

CDR3 protein: CASSRGLTGPNEQFF
CDR3 DNA: TGTGCCAGCTCACGGGGGTTGACAGGGCCCAATGAGCAGTTCTTC
clone size: .
J gene: TRBJ2-1
D gene: TRBD1
V gene: TRBV18

CDR3 protein: CASSSLTGSYEQYF
CDR3 DNA: TGTGCCAGCAGCTCCCTGACAGGGTCCTACGAGCAGTACTTC
clone size: once
J gene: TRBJ2-7
D gene: TRBD1
V gene: TRBV11-1

CDR3 protein: CASSPTSGTGGNEQFF
CDR3 DNA: TGTGCCAGCAGCCCCACCTCCGGGACAGGGGGGAATGAGCAGTTCTTC
clone size: .
J gene: TRBJ2-1
D gene: TRBD1
V gene: TRBV5-4

CDR3 protein: CASSIWASSYNEQFF
CDR3 DNA: TGTGCCAGCAGTATCTGGGCCAGCTCCTACAATGAGCAGTTCTTC
clone size: once
J gene: TRBJ2-1
D gene: .
V gene: TRBV6-1

CDR3 protein: CASSPGGRETQYF
CDR3 DNA: TGTGCCAGCAGTCCAGGGGGCCGGGAGACCCAGTACTTC
clone size: .
J gene: TRBJ2-5
D gene: TRBD1
V gene: TRBV28

CDR3 protein: CASSQQVFLDNEQFF
CDR3 DNA: TGTGCCAGCAGCCAACAGGTATTTCTGGACAATGAGCAGTTCTTC
clone size: once
J gene: TRBJ2-1
D gene: .
V gene: TRBV14

CDR3 protein: CASSPGSQETQYF
CDR3 DNA: TGTGCCAGCTCACCAGGCAGCCAAGAGACCCAGTACTTC
clone size: .
J gene: TRBJ2-5
D gene: .
V gene: TRBV18

CDR3 protein: CASSREGYEQYF
CDR3 DNA: TGTGCCAGCAGTCGAGAAGGATACGAGCAGTACTTC
clone size: .
J gene: TRBJ2-7
D gene: .
V gene: TRBV9

CDR3 protein: CASSPPGLAGADTQYF
CDR3 DNA: TGTGCCAGCAGCCCGCCGGGACTAGCGGGAGCAGATACGCAGTATTTT
clone size: .
J gene: TRBJ2-3
D gene: TRBD2
V gene: TRBV9

CDR3 protein: CASSIPGLNEKLFF
CDR3 DNA: TGTGCCAGTAGTATTCCTGGGCTTAATGAAAAACTGTTTTTT
clone size: .
J gene: TRBJ1-4
D gene: .
V gene: TRBV19

CDR3 protein: CASSQPTGKNYEQYF
CDR3 DNA: TGCGCCAGCAGCCAACCGACAGGGAAGAACTACGAGCAGTACTTC
clone size: .
J gene: TRBJ2-7
D gene: TRBD1
V gene: TRBV4-1

CDR3 protein: CATSPLGTGRAYEQYF
CDR3 DNA: TGTGCCACCAGCCCCCTTGGGACAGGGCGGGCCTACGAGCAGTACTTC
clone size: .
J gene: TRBJ2-7
D gene: TRBD1
V gene: TRBV15

CDR3 protein: CASRPGPRGRRQPQHF
CDR3 DNA: TGTGCCAGCAGACCGGGACCCCGGGGACGTAGACAGCCCCAGCATTTT
clone size: .
J gene: TRBJ1-5
D gene: .
V gene: TRBV6-6

CDR3 protein: CASSNRQGSGELFF
CDR3 DNA: TGTGCCAGCAGCAACCGACAGGGGTCCGGGGAGCTGTTTTTT
clone size: .
J gene: TRBJ2-2
D gene: TRBD1
V gene: TRBV7-3

CDR3 protein: CASSFGPRNYEQYF
CDR3 DNA: TGTGCCAGCAGCTTTGGGCCGCGAAACTACGAGCAGTACTTC
clone size: .
J gene: TRBJ2-7
D gene: .
V gene: TRBV7-8

CDR3 protein: CSGRQGNTEAFF
CDR3 DNA: TGCAGCGGTCGACAGGGTAACACTGAAGCTTTCTTT
clone size: .
J gene: TRBJ1-1
D gene: TRBD1
V gene: TRBV29-1

CDR3 protein: CASSHRTGDYEQYF
CDR3 DNA: TGCGCCAGCAGCCATAGGACAGGGGATTACGAGCAGTACTTC
clone size: .
J gene: TRBJ2-7
D gene: TRBD1
V gene: TRBV4-3

CDR3 protein: CASSLEPRGLSSYEQYF
CDR3 DNA: TGTGCCAGCAGCTTAGAGCCTAGGGGCCTTAGCTCCTACGAGCAGTACTTC
clone size: .
J gene: TRBJ2-7
D gene: .
V gene: TRBV7-2

CDR3 protein: CASGGGEAFF
CDR3 DNA: TGTGCCAGTGGGGGGGGTGAAGCTTTCTTT
clone size: .
J gene: TRBJ1-1
D gene: .
V gene: TRBV2

CDR3 protein: CASSPAGESGELFF
CDR3 DNA: TGTGCCAGCAGCCCCGCGGGGGAGAGCGGGGAGCTGTTTTTT
clone size: .
J gene: TRBJ2-2
D gene: TRBD2
V gene: TRBV7-8

CDR3 protein: CSAGQFSYNEQFF
CDR3 DNA: TGCAGCGCCGGACAATTCTCCTACAATGAGCAGTTCTTC
clone size: .
J gene: TRBJ2-1
D gene: .
V gene: TRBV29-1

CDR3 protein: CASSLTSVGTDTQYF
CDR3 DNA: TGCGCCAGCAGCTTGACTAGCGTTGGCACAGATACGCAGTATTTT
clone size: .
J gene: TRBJ2-3
D gene: TRBD2
V gene: TRBV5-1

CDR3 protein: CASSYGTGGYQETQYF
CDR3 DNA: TGTGCCAGCAGTTACGGGACAGGGGGGTACCAAGAGACCCAGTACTTC
clone size: once
J gene: TRBJ2-5
D gene: TRBD1
V gene: TRBV6-6

CDR3 protein: CASTPRGGDGTQYF
CDR3 DNA: TGCGCCAGCACCCCGCGGGGGGGCGATGGGACCCAGTACTTC
clone size: .
J gene: TRBJ2-5
D gene: TRBD2
V gene: TRBV5-1

CDR3 protein: CATSRGRAGAGNEQFF
CDR3 DNA: TGTGCCACCAGCAGAGGGAGGGCAGGGGCAGGGAATGAGCAGTTCTTC
clone size: .
J gene: TRBJ2-1
D gene: .
V gene: TRBV15

CDR3 protein: CASSLVSRYEQYF
CDR3 DNA: TGTGCCAGCAGTTTAGTTAGCCGCTACGAGCAGTACTTC
clone size: .
J gene: TRBJ2-7
D gene: .
V gene: TRBV28